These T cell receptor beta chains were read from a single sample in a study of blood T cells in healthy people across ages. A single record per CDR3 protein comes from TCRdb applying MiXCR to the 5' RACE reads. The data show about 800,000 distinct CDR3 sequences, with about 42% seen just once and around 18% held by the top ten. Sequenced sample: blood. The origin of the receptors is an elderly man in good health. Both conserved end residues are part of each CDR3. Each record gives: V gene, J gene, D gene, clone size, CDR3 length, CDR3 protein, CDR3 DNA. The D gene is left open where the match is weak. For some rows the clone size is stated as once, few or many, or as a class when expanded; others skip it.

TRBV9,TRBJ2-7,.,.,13,CASSEGSYNEQYF,TGTGCCAGCAGCGAGGGGTCCTACAATGAGCAGTACTTC
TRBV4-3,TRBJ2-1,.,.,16,CASSQDWGVSYNEQFF,TGCGCCAGCAGCCAAGATTGGGGGGTCTCCTACAATGAGCAGTTCTTC
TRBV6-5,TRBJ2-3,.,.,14,CANSPPGPTDTQYF,TGTGCCAACAGTCCTCCGGGACCCACAGATACGCAGTATTTT
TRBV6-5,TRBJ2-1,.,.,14,CASTRDNSYNEQFF,TGTGCCAGCACCCGGGACAACTCATACAATGAGCAGTTCTTC
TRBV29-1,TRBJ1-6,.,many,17,CSASEDRLTSYNSPLHF,TGCAGCGCATCCGAAGACCGCCTGACCTCCTATAATTCACCCCTCCACTTT
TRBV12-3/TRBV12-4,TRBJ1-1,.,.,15,CASSLARGGKTEAFF,TGTGCCAGCAGTTTAGCGCGGGGGGGGAAAACTGAAGCTTTCTTT
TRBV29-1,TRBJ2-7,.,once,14,CSVGPSGAANEQYF,TGCAGCGTTGGACCGTCGGGAGCTGCCAATGAGCAGTACTTC
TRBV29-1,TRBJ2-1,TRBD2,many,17,CSVEDLTSGRVYNEQFF,TGCAGCGTTGAAGATCTTACCAGCGGGAGGGTCTACAATGAGCAGTTCTTC
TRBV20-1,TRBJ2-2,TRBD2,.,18,CSARTGLADHANTGELFF,TGCAGTGCTAGAACGGGACTAGCGGACCACGCGAACACCGGGGAGCTGTTTTTT
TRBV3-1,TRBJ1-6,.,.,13,CASGPRGRSPLHF,TGTGCCAGCGGACCCCGGGGGCGGTCACCCCTCCACTTT
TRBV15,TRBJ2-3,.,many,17,CATSRDVGGASTDTQYF,TGTGCCACCAGCAGAGATGTGGGGGGAGCGAGCACAGATACGCAGTATTTT
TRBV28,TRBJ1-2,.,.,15,CASKSRSAANYGYTF,TGTGCCAGCAAATCCCGCTCAGCCGCTAACTATGGCTACACCTTC
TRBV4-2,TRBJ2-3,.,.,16,CASSQVVAVSTDTQYF,TGTGCCAGCAGCCAAGTCGTAGCAGTGAGCACAGATACGCAGTATTTT
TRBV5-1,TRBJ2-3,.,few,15,CASSLINNSGDTQYF,TGCGCCAGCAGCTTGATAAACAACAGCGGAGATACGCAGTATTTT
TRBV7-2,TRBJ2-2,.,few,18,CASSLGQARRSNTGELFF,TGTGCCAGCAGCTTAGGACAGGCGAGGAGATCGAACACCGGGGAGCTGTTTTTT
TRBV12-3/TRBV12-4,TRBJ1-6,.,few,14,CASRDGTINSPLHF,TGTGCCAGCAGGGACGGGACAATTAATTCACCCCTCCACTTT
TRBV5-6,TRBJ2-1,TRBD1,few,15,CASSLRQGAPNEQFF,TGTGCCAGCAGCTTGAGACAGGGGGCGCCCAATGAGCAGTTCTTC
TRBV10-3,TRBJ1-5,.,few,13,CATRTVSNQPQHF,TGTGCCACCCGGACAGTTAGCAATCAGCCCCAGCATTTT
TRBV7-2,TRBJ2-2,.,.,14,CASSFDSYTGELFF,TGTGCCAGCAGCTTTGACTCCTACACCGGGGAGCTGTTTTTT
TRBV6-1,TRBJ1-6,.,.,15,CASTEQQAPNSPLHF,TGTGCCAGCACCGAACAGCAGGCCCCTAATTCACCCCTCCACTTT
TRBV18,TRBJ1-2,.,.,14,CASSPPGGYYGYTF,TGTGCCAGCTCACCACCGGGGGGATACTATGGCTACACCTTC
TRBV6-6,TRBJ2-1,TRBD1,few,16,CASSYSTGTVPNEQFF,TGTGCCAGCAGTTACTCCACCGGGACAGTCCCCAATGAGCAGTTCTTC
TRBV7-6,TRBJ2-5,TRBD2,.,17,CASSFPTSETDTDTQYF,TGTGCCAGCAGCTTTCCGACTAGCGAGACTGACACAGATACGCAGTACTTC
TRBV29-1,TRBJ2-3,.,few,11,CSVQSFGTQYF,TGCAGCGTTCAGTCTTTTGGTACGCAGTATTTT